Listed here are 9 T cell receptor beta chains from one sample, sequenced in a study of blood T cell repertoires in COVID-19. Assay: immunoSEQ multiplex PCR; the TCRdb copy retains only in-frame clones and omits some. The table lists 180,000 or so clones, 90% of them singletons, with around 0.63% in the top ten. Sequencing was done on a sample of peripheral blood. The receptors here all came from a man between 50 and 59 years old with acute or convalescent COVID-19.

This clone occurred a few times. The rearrangement joins TRBV19 to TRBJ1-5; a possible D gene is TRBD1 (5 bases). CDR3 length: 15 residues. The V gene lost 4 bases and the J gene lost 2 bases, with 12 bases spanning the gap. From germline, CDR1 is LNHDA and CDR2 SQIVND (reference sequence). This CDR3 reads CASSKGSSGNQPQHF. CDR3 nucleotide sequence: TGTGCCAGTAGTAAGGGGTCTTCGGGCAATCAGCCCCAGCATTTT. Full variable domain (outside the CDR3, taken from reference TRBV19 and TRBJ1-5): DGGITQSPKYLFRKEGQNVTLSCEQNLNHDAMYWYRQDPGQGLRLIYYSQIVNDFQKGDIAEGYSVSREKKESFPLTVTSAQKNPTAFYLCASSKGSSGNQPQHFGDGTRLSIL.

The rearrangement joins TRBV18 to TRBJ1-1, with 8 bases identical to TRBD1. CDR1 and CDR2 (germline): KGHSH, LQKENI. This CDR3 is built from 15 residues. The V segment lost 1 base and the J segment 1 base; nucleotides outside the gene matches: 2. This CDR3 is CASSPRQGWNTEAFF. As DNA, the CDR3 is TGTGCCAGCTCACCACGACAGGGGTGGAACACTGAAGCTTTCTTT.

The genes are TRBV27 and TRBJ2-2; D is perhaps TRBD2 (6 bases). CDR1 is MNHEY and CDR2 is SMNVEV in the germline V gene (reference sequence). This CDR3 has 16 residues. V shed 6 bases and J shed 1 base, with 15 bases lying between them. The CDR3 DNA reads as TGTGCCAGCAGCTCTCGGTGGGGGGAGAACACCGGGGAGCTGTTTTTT. This translates into CASSSRWGENTGELFF.

This clone was seen more than once but under ten times. This chain connects TRBV2 to TRBJ2-1; 10 bases map to TRBD2. V dropped 3 bases and J dropped 3; count of bases not matched to a gene: 8. Germline V gene lookup returns CDR1 SNHLY and CDR2 FYNNEI. The length of the CDR3 is 17 residues. This chain's CDR3 is CASSEPGLAINYNEQFF. The CDR3 DNA is TGTGCCAGCAGTGAGCCGGGACTAGCGATAAACTACAATGAGCAGTTCTTC.

The V gene is TRBV15, the J gene TRBJ2-2; D is perhaps TRBD1 (5 bases). V lost 4 bases and J 1 base, leaving 7 bases between the germline ends. This CDR3 region has 14 residues. The germline CDR1 and CDR2 sequences are LNHNV and YYDKDF (reference sequence). The DNA for the CDR3 is TGTGCCACCAGCAAAGACAGGAACACCGGGGAGCTGTTTTTT. It specifies CATSKDRNTGELFF.

Only a few counts were recorded for this clone. V usage is TRBV19 and J usage is TRBJ2-5; 8 nucleotides match TRBD2. CDR3 length equals 15 residues. Germline CDR1 LNHDA, CDR2 SQIVND (reference sequence). The ends lost 5 bases at V and 2 bases at J; junction bases unmatched: 7. Here the CDR3 DNA reads TGTGCCAGTAGTTCATTTCGGGAGGGACAAGAGACCCAGTACTTC. Translation gives CASSSFREGQETQYF.

The gene calls are TRBV19 and TRBJ2-7; no definite D call. The germline V gene has CDR1 LNHDA and CDR2 SQIVND (reference sequence). V lost 10 bases and J 2 bases, leaving 15 bases between the germline ends. This CDR3 is 13 amino acids long. DNA of the CDR3: TGTGCCACCGCGTTGGCGGTTGCCTACGAGCAGTACTTC. Protein: CATALAVAYEQYF. Using reference TRBV19 and TRBJ2-7 for the parts outside the CDR3, the full variable domain is DGGITQSPKYLFRKEGQNVTLSCEQNLNHDAMYWYRQDPGQGLRLIYYSQIVNDFQKGDIAEGYSVSREKKESFPLTVTSAQKNPTAFYLCATALAVAYEQYFGPGTRLTVT.

The V gene is TRBV7-9, the J gene TRBJ2-3; a weak D match, TRBD2 (6 bases). This CDR3 is 16 amino acids long. Germline V gives CDR1 SEHNR, CDR2 FQNEAQ (reference sequence). V was pared by 3 bases and J by 1 base, with 14 bases between. The DNA of the CDR3 is TGTGCCAGCAGCTTTATAGGAGGGCCGGGCACAGATACGCAGTATTTT. Translated: CASSFIGGPGTDTQYF. The variable domain in full, with the rest retrieved from reference TRBV7-9 and TRBJ2-3, is DTGVSQNPRHKITKRGQNVTFRCDPISEHNRLYWYRQTLGQGPEFLTYFQNEAQLEKSRLLSDRFSAERPKGSFSTLEIQRTEQGDSAMYLCASSFIGGPGTDTQYFGPGTRLTVL.

J is TRBJ1-1 and V is TRBV19, with 8 nucleotides matching TRBD1. CDR3 length: 16 amino acids. The J segment lost 5 bases and the V segment lost 3 bases, leaving 11 bases of the junction unmatched. Germline V gives CDR1 LNHDA, CDR2 SQIVND (reference sequence). The DNA of the CDR3 is TGTGCCAGTAGTATCAGCTCCGGACAGGGTAATACTGAAGCTTTCTTT. Protein: CASSISSGQGNTEAFF.